Each of the 30 T cell receptor beta chains below was sequenced from the same sample in a study of blood T cell repertoires in COVID-19. Method: immunoSEQ multiplex PCR; TCRdb's copy keeps in-frame clones and lacks some. Of about 180,000 clones in the sample, 89% were seen once. Specimen: peripheral blood. The receptors derive from a man younger than 35 who had recovered from COVID-19.

This rearrangement joins TRBV6-2 or TRBV6-3 to TRBJ1-2; 8 bases align to TRBD1. Germline V gene data show CDR1 as MNHEY and CDR2 as SVGEGT. The CDR3 spans 15 residues. The junction had 6 bases not matched to a gene; V was cut back by 2 bases and J by 4 bases. The CDR3 nucleotides read TGTGCCAGCAGTTACGACAGGGGAGGTATCTATGGCTACACCTTC. Protein product: CASSYDRGGIYGYTF.

The rearrangement joins TRBV4-2 to TRBJ2-2, with 8 bases aligning to TRBD1. With V trimmed by 0 bases and J by 4 bases, 4 bases remained unmatched. Germline assignment: CDR1 LGHNA and CDR2 YNFKEQ. The CDR3 is 16 residues long. The CDR3 sequence: CASSQEGTGLTGELFF. The CDR3 DNA is TGTGCCAGCAGCCAAGAGGGGACAGGACTCACCGGGGAGCTGTTTTTT.

V and J are TRBV5-1 and TRBJ2-7, with 11 bases identical to TRBD2. Germline CDR1 and CDR2: SGHRS and YFSETQ. V lost 4 bases to trimming and J lost 2 bases; unmatched junction nucleotides: 5. This CDR3 is built from 15 residues. Written as DNA, the CDR3 is TGCGCCAGCAGCCCAATGACTAGCGGGACCTACGAGCAGTACTTC. It is translated as CASSPMTSGTYEQYF.

The chain employs TRBV3-1 (or the pseudogene TRBV3-2) and TRBJ2-7; D possibly corresponds to TRBD2 (5 bases). The CDR3 is 15 amino acids. V was trimmed by 5 bases and J by 6 bases, leaving 20 bases between them. Germline V gives CDR1 LGHDT, CDR2 YNNKEL (reference sequence). This CDR3 is CASSSRATSLSEQYF. CDR3 sequence (DNA): TGTGCCAGCAGCTCCCGGGCCACTAGTCTCTCCGAGCAGTACTTC.

This rearrangement joins TRBV3-1 (or the pseudogene TRBV3-2) to TRBJ2-6; D may be TRBD2 (6 bases). Germline CDR1 LGHDT, CDR2 YNNKEL (reference sequence). The CDR3 length is 18 residues. V lost 2 bases to trimming and J lost 0 bases, with 14 bases between them. CDR3 region: CASSQSAGSSSGANVLTF. The DNA of the CDR3 is TGTGCCAGCAGCCAATCGGCCGGGAGTAGCTCTGGGGCCAACGTCCTGACTTTC.

This clone was detected a few times. The chain combines TRBV9 with TRBJ1-1, with D perhaps TRBD1 (5 bases). This CDR3 comprises 14 residues. Germline CDR1 is SGDLS and CDR2 is YYNGEE. V was clipped by 3 bases and J by 3 bases, with 12 bases between them. CDR3 DNA sequence: TGTGCCAGCAGCGCCGTCAGGGAACACACTGAAGCTTTCTTT. It is translated as CASSAVREHTEAFF.

The V call is TRBV13, the J call TRBJ2-1; 8 positions match TRBD2. After removal of 5 bases from V and 4 bases from J, the junction contained 13 bases not matched to a gene. CDR1 and CDR2 (germline): PRHDT, FYEKMQ (reference sequence). There are 17 residues in the CDR3. The CDR3 nucleotides are TGTGCCAGCAGCCCTCAACCCGGGACTAGTGGGTACAATGAGCAGTTCTTC. Residues: CASSPQPGTSGYNEQFF.

This clone was detected a few times. V usage is TRBV19 and J usage is TRBJ2-1, with D maybe TRBD2 (5 bases). The CDR3 is made up of 15 amino acids. The germline V and J ends were trimmed by 7 bases and 0 bases, with 13 bases remaining between them. Germline CDR1 reads LNHDA; CDR2 reads SQIVND (reference sequence). The CDR3 sequence: CASTAGLSSYNEQFF. CDR3 bases: TGTGCCAGTACTGCAGGACTCAGCTCCTACAATGAGCAGTTCTTC.

The J gene is TRBJ2-1, the V gene TRBV4-3; D might be TRBD2 (5 bases). The CDR3 is 15 residues long. V gave up 0 bases and J gave up 3 bases, with 9 bases separating them. Germline CDR1 and CDR2: LGHNA and YSLEER. CDR3 residues: CASSQDEGVYNEQFF. CDR3 coding DNA: TGCGCCAGCAGCCAAGACGAGGGAGTCTACAATGAGCAGTTCTTC.

The chain recombines TRBV19 with TRBJ2-7; D remains unclear. The germline CDR1 and CDR2 sequences are LNHDA and SQIVND (reference sequence). The CDR3 totals 13 residues. V lost 1 base, J lost 2 bases, and 6 bases lay in between. The CDR3 region is CASSIAYTYEQYF. CDR3 DNA: TGTGCCAGTAGTATAGCCTATACCTACGAGCAGTACTTC.

The chain links TRBV2 to TRBJ2-7; 14 bases match TRBD2. The CDR3 runs to 19 residues. Per the germline V gene, CDR1 is SNHLY and CDR2 is FYNNEI. Trimming cost V 2 bases and J 2 bases; bases outside gene matches: 11. The CDR3 is CASSEFGLAGGRGTYEQYF. CDR3 in DNA: TGTGCCAGCAGTGAATTTGGACTAGCGGGAGGAAGGGGTACCTACGAGCAGTACTTC.

J is TRBJ2-1 and V is TRBV25-1; TRBD2 matches 8 bases. V shed 5 bases and J 4 bases; nucleotides not matched to a gene: 4. Germline lookup yields CDR1 MGHDK and CDR2 SYGVNS. CDR3 length: 14 residues. This CDR3 reads CASSPAGDYNEQFF. In DNA form, the CDR3 reads TGTGCCAGCAGTCCAGCGGGGGATTACAATGAGCAGTTCTTC.

V gene TRBV27 combines with J gene TRBJ1-1; 7 nucleotides line up with TRBD1. This CDR3 comprises 16 residues. V lost 10 bases and J lost 2; bases outside the gene matches: 16. Germline loops: CDR1 MNHEY, CDR2 SMNVEV (reference sequence). In nucleotides, the CDR3 is TGTGCCACCTCCAGGGCCCAGGGGGAGATCAACACTGAAGCTTTCTTT. Protein product: CATSRAQGEINTEAFF.

The chain combines TRBV3-1 (or the pseudogene TRBV3-2) with TRBJ2-1; 11 nucleotides line up with TRBD2. Trimming at V came to 3 bases and at J to 7 bases, leaving 11 bases not matched to a gene. Looked up from germline, CDR1 is LGHDT and CDR2 is YNNKEL (reference sequence). The CDR3 runs to 17 residues. CDR3 sequence reads: CASSQGNSGRAGNEQFF. The CDR3 region has the DNA TGTGCCAGCAGCCAGGGGAATAGCGGGAGGGCCGGGAATGAGCAGTTCTTC.

This clone was detected ten times or more. V gene TRBV5-8 combines with J gene TRBJ1-2, with 9 positions matching TRBD1. J lost 4 bases, V lost 4 bases, and 5 bases had no gene match. The CDR3 runs to 14 residues. In germline, CDR1 is SGHTS, CDR2 YDEGEE. The CDR3 DNA reads as TGTGCCAGCAGCAAGGGACAGGGCTTCTATGGCTACACCTTC. It specifies CASSKGQGFYGYTF.

The V call is TRBV19, the J call TRBJ2-5; TRBD2 matches at 13 bases. V shed 3 bases and J 7 bases; nucleotides not matched to a gene: 8. Germline CDR1 LNHDA, CDR2 SQIVND (reference sequence). The CDR3 length is 16 residues. The CDR3 sequence is CASSMGTSGTPLTQYF. The CDR3 DNA is TGTGCCAGTAGTATGGGGACTAGCGGGACCCCGCTGACCCAGTACTTC.

The V and J genes are TRBV7-9 and TRBJ1-5; a possible D gene is TRBD1 (5 bases). This CDR3 spans 15 amino acids. V gave up 1 base and J gave up 0 bases, with 7 bases separating them. Germline assignment: CDR1 SEHNR and CDR2 FQNEAQ (reference sequence). For the CDR3, the DNA is TGTGCCAGCAGCTTAGACGGGGGTAGCAATCAGCCCCAGCATTTT. Residues: CASSLDGGSNQPQHF.

The chain joins TRBV5-4 to TRBJ1-2; D perhaps matches TRBD1 (6 bases). Deletions cut 5 bases from V and 9 bases from J, with 20 bases between. CDR3 length equals 14 residues. Looked up from germline, CDR1 is SGHNT and CDR2 is YYREEE (reference sequence). The CDR3 DNA follows: TGTGCCAGCAGGCGTGAACAGGGTTTTAGCAGCTACACCTTC. This gives the protein CASRREQGFSSYTF.

CDR3 loop: CASSERLAGFTDTQYF. The CDR3 DNA reads as TGCGCCAGCAGCGAACGACTAGCGGGGTTCACAGATACGCAGTATTTT. The chain employs TRBV4-3 and TRBJ2-3; 11 positions agree with TRBD2. The J segment lost 2 bases and the V segment lost 5 bases, leaving 6 bases of the junction unmatched. The CDR3 covers 16 residues. The germline V gene encodes CDR1 LGHNA and CDR2 YSLEER.

The rearrangement joins TRBV13 to TRBJ2-7; 7 bases match TRBD2. Trimming took 0 bases from V and 0 from J; bases not matched to a gene: 8. Per the germline V gene, CDR1 is PRHDT and CDR2 is FYEKMQ (reference sequence). This CDR3 spans 17 amino acids. CDR3 nucleotides: TGTGCCAGCAGCTTAGGCGGGAGCGGGATTCTCTCCTACGAGCAGTACTTC. Translated, it gives CASSLGGSGILSYEQYF. Supplemented by reference TRBV13 and TRBJ2-7, the full variable domain reads AAGVIQSPRHLIKEKRETATLKCYPIPRHDTVYWYQQGPGQDPQFLISFYEKMQSDKGSIPDRFSAQQFSDYHSELNMSSLELGDSALYFCASSLGGSGILSYEQYFGPGTRLTVT.

This clone was found once. The chain combines TRBV19 with TRBJ1-1; TRBD1 is a possible D gene (5 bases). With 4 bases removed from V and 4 bases from J, the gap between germline ends came to 10 bases. The germline V gene has CDR1 LNHDA and CDR2 SQIVND (reference sequence). This CDR3 is built from 13 residues. The CDR3 loop is CASSTAGGTEAFF. For the CDR3, the DNA is TGTGCCAGTAGTACCGCCGGGGGCACTGAAGCTTTCTTT.

The genes are TRBV11-2 and TRBJ1-1, with 7 bases identical to TRBD1. The trim removed 0 bases at V and 6 bases at J, leaving 4 bases unmatched. Germline V CDR1 and CDR2: SGHAT, FQNNGV. The CDR3 runs to 14 residues. The DNA of the CDR3 is TGTGCCAGCAGCTTAGATAGGGGGCAGGCTGAAGCTTTCTTT. Its protein product is CASSLDRGQAEAFF.

This chain joins TRBV6-5 and TRBJ2-1; 8 bases are shared with TRBD1. The V gene end was trimmed by 0 bases and the J gene end by 7 bases; junction bases not matched to a gene: 8. From germline, CDR1 is MNHEY and CDR2 SVGAGI. CDR3 length equals 16 residues. In DNA, the CDR3 is TGTGCCAGCAGTTACTCGAGGGCAGGGGGCCGGAATGAGCAGTTCTTC. Protein product: CASSYSRAGGRNEQFF.

With respect to this clone: This CDR3 is also generated by other DNA sequences in the sample. The CDR3 bases are TGCGCCAGCAGCTTGGGGGGCAATAGCAATCAGCCCCAGCATTTT. As protein: CASSLGGNSNQPQHF. The chain has TRBV5-1 and TRBJ1-5; maybe TRBD1 (5 bases). V was shortened by 0 bases and J by 0 bases, with 7 bases between the two germline ends. Looked up from germline, CDR1 is SGHRS and CDR2 is YFSETQ. CDR3 length equals 15 residues.

V gene TRBV5-6 combines with J gene TRBJ2-2; 10 nucleotides line up with TRBD1. The V gene's germline CDR1 is SGHDT and CDR2 YYEEEE. The CDR3 contains 16 residues. J gave up 4 bases and V 5 bases, and 8 bases lay outside the gene matches. CDR3: CASRFDRGRGTGELFF. The DNA of the CDR3 is TGTGCCAGCAGATTCGACAGGGGGCGCGGCACCGGGGAGCTGTTTTTT. The complete variable domain, with remaining parts taken from reference TRBV5-6 and TRBJ2-2, reads DAGVTQSPTHLIKTRGQQVTLRCSPKSGHDTVSWYQQALGQGPQFIFQYYEEEERQRGNFPDRFSGHQFPNYSSELNVNALLLGDSALYLCASRFDRGRGTGELFFGEGSRLTVL.

The genes are TRBV9 and TRBJ1-2; 7 bases are shared with TRBD1. Germline CDR1 reads SGDLS; CDR2 reads YYNGEE. Trimming took 0 bases from V and 4 from J; bases not matched to a gene: 9. The CDR3 totals 16 residues. The CDR3 reads CASSVGGTAGGYGYTF. The CDR3 bases are TGTGCCAGCAGCGTAGGCGGGACAGCGGGAGGCTATGGCTACACCTTC.

This chain connects TRBV27 to TRBJ2-1; D is possibly TRBD2 (5 bases). Germline loops: CDR1 MNHEY, CDR2 SMNVEV (reference sequence). Trimming cost V 5 bases and J 0 bases, with 11 bases left between them. CDR3 length equals 15 residues. The CDR3 region has the DNA TGTGCCAGCAGTCCGGACTGGAGCTCCTACAATGAGCAGTTCTTC. It codes for CASSPDWSSYNEQFF.

The CDR3 bases are TGTGCCAGCAGCTTAGGGCCAGGGATCAGAACTGAAGCTTTCTTT. This codes for CASSLGPGIRTEAFF. The rearrangement links TRBV7-9 to TRBJ1-1, with D possibly matching TRBD1 (5 bases). Trimming cost V 1 base and J 5 bases, with 14 bases left between them. This CDR3 has 15 amino acids. CDR1 and CDR2 (germline): SEHNR, FQNEAQ (reference sequence).

This chain uses TRBV2 with TRBJ2-7; the match to TRBD2 covers 15 bases. CDR1 SNHLY and CDR2 FYNNEI come from the germline V gene. Trimming took 5 bases from V and 6 from J; bases not matched to a gene: 11. The CDR3 is 17 amino acids. The chain's CDR3 is CASSPGGLAGGPVEQYF. Written as DNA, the CDR3 is TGTGCCAGCAGTCCCGGTGGACTAGCGGGAGGGCCGGTCGAGCAGTACTTC.

The genes are TRBV28 and TRBJ2-1; 9 bases line up with TRBD1. CDR1 is MDHEN, CDR2 SYDVKM, per germline. CDR3 length: 13 amino acids. The V gene end was trimmed by 6 bases and the J gene end by 16 bases; junction bases not matched to a gene: 13. CDR3: CASRPGQGGVAFF. The CDR3, as DNA: TGTGCCAGCAGGCCGGGACAGGGAGGTGTAGCATTCTTC. Combining the CDR3 with reference TRBV28 and TRBJ2-1 gives the whole variable domain DVKVTQSSRYLVKRTGEKVFLECVQDMDHENMFWYRQDPGLGLRLIYFSYDVKMKEKGDIPEGYSVSREKKERFSLILESASTNQTSMYLCASRPGQGGVAFFGPGTRLTVL.